Following are 21 T cell receptor beta chains from one sample sequenced in a study of vaccination effects on CD4 cells after COVID-19. Produced via immunoSEQ multiplex PCR; TCRdb's table is partial and in-frame only. This sample carries under 30,000 clones, 60% to 75% of them seen once, and the ten largest clones take under 20%. Sequencing in the ViraFEST assay came after antigen-specific CD4+ T cells had been expanded with viral peptide pools, which were used to stimulate PBMC. After more than 8 days in culture, the CD4+ T cells were isolated. Two doses of BNT162b2 or mRNA-1273 vaccine were administered to participants. The antigens for these receptors are not known. The sample consisted of CD4+ T cells from PBMCs cultured with HCoV-OC43 spike peptides, taken after COVID-19 vaccination. Subset noted: HCoV-OC43 spike overlapping peptide pool stimulation. The receptors were sampled from a human donor who received a COVID-19 vaccine.

The V call is TRBV5-1, the J call TRBJ2-1, with D perhaps assigned TRBD1 or TRBD2 (5 bases each). The length of the CDR3 is 15 residues. Germline-derived CDR1 and CDR2 are SGHRS and YFSETQ. V lost 2 bases and J 4 bases, leaving 13 bases between the germline ends. CDR3 DNA sequence: TGCGCCAGCAGCTTCGGGGCAGGCCTTTACAATGAGCAGTTCTTC. As protein: CASSFGAGLYNEQFF. The full variable domain, rest sourced from reference TRBV5-1 and TRBJ2-1, is KAGVTQTPRYLIKTRGQQVTLSCSPISGHRSVSWYQQTPGQGLQFLFEYFSETQRNKGNFPGRFSGRQFSNSRSEMNVSTLELGDSALYLCASSFGAGLYNEQFFGPGTRLTVL.

This clone came up a few times. J is TRBJ1-5 and V is TRBV6-6, with no clear D. Germline V CDR1 and CDR2: MNHNY, SVGAGI (reference sequence). V was cut by 1 base and J by 4 bases, with 8 bases left in between. The CDR3 runs 14 residues. This CDR3 is CASSYYDGNQPQHF. Written as DNA, the CDR3 is TGTGCCAGCAGTTACTACGACGGTAATCAGCCCCAGCATTTT.

The V and J genes are TRBV29-1 and TRBJ1-4; TRBD1 aligns across 7 bases. Germline values: CDR1 SQVTM, CDR2 ANQGSEA. V was pared by 4 bases and J by 5 bases, with 4 bases of the junction left unmatched. CDR3 size: 13 residues. The CDR3 reads CSVGQGGNEKLFF. The CDR3, as DNA: TGCAGCGTTGGACAGGGAGGGAATGAAAAACTGTTTTTT.

This chain links TRBV6-5 with TRBJ2-5, with D unresolved. The CDR3 length is 15 residues. Trimming left V 2 bases short and J 4 bases short, with 14 bases between. CDR1 and CDR2 (germline): MNHEY, SVGAGI. CDR3 DNA: TGTGCCAGCAGTTACCCCAACCGGCAGGTAGAGACCCAGTACTTC. Its translation is CASSYPNRQVETQYF.

The rearrangement uses TRBV4-1 and TRBJ2-1, with unresolved D. CDR1 is MGHRA, CDR2 YSYEKL, per germline. The CDR3 totals 14 residues. Trimming shortened V by 1 base and J by 7 bases, and 11 bases separated the two germline ends. The CDR3 protein is CASSQAALLNEQFF. CDR3 in DNA: TGCGCCAGCAGCCAAGCTGCTCTCCTTAATGAGCAGTTCTTC.

This clone was counted a single time. This chain connects TRBV10-3 to TRBJ2-5, with 12 bases matching TRBD2. Germline V gene lookup returns CDR1 ENHRY and CDR2 SYGVKD. The CDR3 covers 16 residues. Unmatched junction bases numbered 8, after V lost 4 bases and J lost 5 bases. The CDR3 bases are TGTGCCATCAGTGGCAGACTAGCGGGAGAGTTTGAGACCCAGTACTTC. Amino acids: CAISGRLAGEFETQYF.

V and J are TRBV15 and TRBJ1-4; D gene unclear. The CDR3 runs 14 residues. The germline gives CDR1 LNHNV, CDR2 YYDKDF (reference sequence). Trimming took off 3 bases at V and 0 bases at J, with 5 bases between the two ends. The CDR3: CATSRASTNEKLFF. The CDR3 nucleotides are TGTGCCACCAGCAGGGCCTCAACTAATGAAAAACTGTTTTTT.

This clone was detected once. The rearrangement joins TRBV24-1 to TRBJ2-1; D is undetermined. The CDR3 contains 12 residues. The V gene's germline CDR1 is KGHDR and CDR2 SFDVKD. V was trimmed by 8 bases and J by 7 bases, leaving 11 bases between them. CDR3 sequence: CATNSQRNEQFF. The DNA for the CDR3 is TGTGCCACCAACTCACAGAGAAATGAGCAGTTCTTC.

This clone was seen a few times. One junction end disagrees with the germline gene, perhaps due to a read error. The chain combines TRBV25-1 with TRBJ2-2; 13 bases line up with TRBD2. CDR1 is MGHDK, CDR2 SYGVNS, per germline. The CDR3 sequence is 16 residues long. CDR3 sequence reads: CASTGLAGVAAGELFF. The DNA for the CDR3 is TGTGCGAGCACCGGACTAGCGGGAGTTGCGGCCGGGGAGCTGTTTTTT.

The V call is TRBV18, the J call TRBJ1-6; D unclear. The length of the CDR3 is 15 residues. The V gene lost 3 bases and the J gene lost 5 bases, with 11 bases spanning the gap. Germline V gives CDR1 KGHSH, CDR2 LQKENI. The CDR3 coding sequence is TGTGCCAGCTCACCGCTTCCGGTAGATAATTCACCCCTCCACTTT. Translation gives CASSPLPVDNSPLHF.

The V call is TRBV28, the J call TRBJ2-3; 10 positions match TRBD2. With 6 bases clipped from V and 6 bases from J, the junction kept 0 bases outside the gene matches. The CDR3 sequence is 12 residues long. Germline V gene data show CDR1 as MDHEN and CDR2 as SYDVKM. The DNA for the CDR3 is TGTGCCAGCAGACTAGCGGGGGATACGCAGTATTTT. Amino acids: CASRLAGDTQYF.

The chain has TRBV5-4 and TRBJ2-7, with 7 bases identical to TRBD1. This CDR3 region has 16 residues. The V gene end was trimmed by 7 bases and the J gene end by 0 bases; junction bases not matched to a gene: 13. Germline loops: CDR1 SGHNT, CDR2 YYREEE (reference sequence). The CDR3 is CASQIQQGPSSYEQYF. CDR3 sequence (DNA): TGTGCCAGCCAAATCCAACAGGGGCCGAGCTCCTACGAGCAGTACTTC.

The chain joins TRBV11-3 to TRBJ2-1, with a tentative D call TRBD2 (7 bases). Germline V gene data show CDR1 as SGHNT and CDR2 as YENEEA. Trimming removed 0 bases at V and 9 bases at J, with 27 bases between. This CDR3 has 19 residues. This CDR3 reads CASSLDQGGSQTRTAEQFF. The CDR3 nucleotides are TGTGCCAGCAGCTTAGATCAGGGCGGGAGTCAAACCCGGACAGCTGAGCAGTTCTTC. The entire variable domain, with the rest obtained from reference TRBV11-3 and TRBJ2-1, is as follows: EAGVVQSPRYKIIEKKQPVAFWCNPISGHNTLYWYLQNLGQGPELLIRYENEEAVDDSQLPKDRFSAERLKGVDSTLKIQPAELGDSAVYLCASSLDQGGSQTRTAEQFFGPGTRLTVL.

The rearrangement links TRBV4-1 to TRBJ1-1; D is ambiguous. CDR1 and CDR2 from the germline V gene are MGHRA and YSYEKL. Trimming left V 4 bases short and J 5 bases short, with 14 bases between. The CDR3 is made up of 14 amino acids. CDR3 bases: TGCGCCAGCAGCCCCCACAATAGTGGGACTGAAGCTTTCTTT. Its translation is CASSPHNSGTEAFF.

The rearrangement links TRBV7-9 to TRBJ1-5; D gene uncertain. The ends were cut back, 1 base at V and 4 bases at J, with 11 bases in the middle. The germline gives CDR1 SEHNR, CDR2 FQNEAQ (reference sequence). CDR3 size: 15 residues. CDR3 coding DNA: TGTGCCAGCAGCTTAGACGGATCGGGGAATCAGCCCCAGCATTTT. Its protein product is CASSLDGSGNQPQHF.

This clone appeared a single time. This chain connects TRBV18 to TRBJ2-3; D gene uncertain. CDR1 and CDR2 (germline): KGHSH, LQKENI. V was cut by 6 bases and J by 2 bases, with 6 bases left in between. The CDR3 has 12 amino acids. Here the CDR3 DNA reads TGTGCCAGCTCCGGGCCCACAGATACGCAGTATTTT. Translating it yields CASSGPTDTQYF.

The chain employs TRBV12-3 or TRBV12-4 and TRBJ2-5, with 9 bases lining up with TRBD1. Trimming removed 5 bases from V and 3 bases from J; junction bases left unmatched: 1. This CDR3 has 13 amino acids. CDR3 DNA: TGTGCCAGCAGTAGACAGGGGGAAGAGACCCAGTACTTC. Amino acid sequence: CASSRQGEETQYF.

The V call is TRBV11-2, the J call TRBJ2-7; D may be TRBD2 (6 bases). V lost 4 bases and J 0 bases, leaving 10 bases between the germline ends. This CDR3 is built from 14 residues. Germline loops: CDR1 SGHAT, CDR2 FQNNGV. CDR3 loop: CASSSLDYSYEQYF. DNA of the CDR3: TGTGCCAGCAGCTCCTTGGACTACTCCTACGAGCAGTACTTC.

The chain couples TRBV7-8 to TRBJ2-7; 7 bases are shared with TRBD1. V lost 4 bases to trimming and J lost 3 bases; unmatched junction nucleotides: 3. In germline, CDR1 is SGHVS, CDR2 FQNEAQ. The CDR3 has 13 residues. The CDR3: CASSYRDSYEQYF. CDR3 sequence (DNA): TGTGCCAGCAGCTACCGGGACAGCTACGAGCAGTACTTC.

The sample holds a few counts of this clone. The V and J genes are TRBV2 and TRBJ1-2, with a weak D call TRBD1 (6 bases). The ends were cut back, 4 bases at V and 3 bases at J, with 12 bases in the middle. CDR1 SNHLY and CDR2 FYNNEI come from the germline V gene. This CDR3 is 14 amino acids long. The CDR3 nucleotides are TGTGCCAGCAGTGTTGACAGGTTGTACTATGGCTACACCTTC. This translates into CASSVDRLYYGYTF.

The V gene is TRBV14, the J gene TRBJ1-1; a possible D gene is TRBD1 (5 bases). CDR1 and CDR2 from the germline V gene are SGHDN and FVKESK. V lost 5 bases and J lost 11, with 27 bases in between. The CDR3 has 16 amino acids. The DNA for the CDR3 is TGTGCCAGCAGCGTACAGACCGGGACCTTTGGTCTCGGGGCTTTCTTT. Encoded protein: CASSVQTGTFGLGAFF.